This paragraph reports one T cell receptor (beta chain). Method: immunoSEQ multiplex PCR; TCRdb's copy keeps in-frame clones and lacks some. The table records around 2,000,000 clones, about 94% of them present only once. The data belong to a study of shared clonotypes between healthy human individuals. V lost 5 bases, J lost 7 bases, and 7 bases stayed unmatched. The CDR3 has 12 residues. The V gene's germline CDR1 is SQVTM and CDR2 ANQGSEA. The naive CD8 population came from CD45RO-negative cells selected for CCR7, without terminally differentiated effector memory CD45RA+ cells. Material: naive CD8+ T cells sorted from blood. The J gene is TRBJ2-7, the V gene TRBV29-1; 8 positions match TRBD1. This sequence originates from a man between 18 and 29 years old in good health. Here the CDR3 DNA reads TGCAGCGTTTTGCTACAGGGGGTAGAGCAGTACTTC. As protein: CSVLLQGVEQYF.